Below, 13 T cell receptor beta chains from the same sample are listed, as sequenced in a study of response to subunit inactivated influenza vaccine. MiXCR was run by TCRdb on the RT-PCR reads, yielding one entry per CDR3 protein. The sample includes fewer than 700,000 distinct CDR3 sequences, 10% to 15% of them seen just once. Sequenced here: PBMCs from blood, sampled about 40 days after vaccination. The receptors originated from a man aged 50 to 59 who received an inactivated influenza vaccine.

This clonotype was picked up many times. The chain combines TRBV27 with TRBJ1-6; 9 bases match TRBD1. Trimming at V came to 6 bases and at J to 10 bases, leaving 10 bases not matched to a gene. The CDR3 runs to 15 residues. Germline loops: CDR1 MNHEY, CDR2 SMNVEV (reference sequence). The DNA for the CDR3 is TGTGCCAGCAGACCCACCGGGACAGGGTCCTCACCCCTCCACTTT. Translated: CASRPTGTGSSPLHF.

This CDR3 reads CASRYPSGGYTGELFF. As DNA, the CDR3 is TGTGCCAGCAGATACCCCAGCGGGGGATACACCGGGGAGCTGTTTTTT. V is TRBV6-2 or TRBV6-3 and J is TRBJ2-2; 8 bases agree with TRBD2. The germline V gene encodes CDR1 MNHEY and CDR2 SVGEGT. There are 16 residues in the CDR3. With V trimmed by 6 bases and J by 3 bases, 9 bases remained unmatched.

This clonotype turned up a few times. This chain uses TRBV5-1 with TRBJ2-5; 8 bases match TRBD1. The CDR3 length is 16 residues. Looked up from germline, CDR1 is SGHRS and CDR2 is YFSETQ. Trimming cost V 2 bases and J 2 bases; bases outside gene matches: 8. This CDR3 is CASSLFRTGSQETQYF. CDR3 sequence (DNA): TGCGCCAGCAGCTTATTCAGGACAGGGAGTCAAGAGACCCAGTACTTC. The full variable domain, with the rest looked up from reference TRBV5-1 and TRBJ2-5, is KAGVTQTPRYLIKTRGQQVTLSCSPISGHRSVSWYQQTPGQGLQFLFEYFSETQRNKGNFPGRFSGRQFSNSRSEMNVSTLELGDSALYLCASSLFRTGSQETQYFGPGTRLLVL.

The chain employs TRBV28 and TRBJ2-7, with D possibly TRBD2 on 6 matching bases. The CDR3 spans 15 residues. The germline CDR1 and CDR2 sequences are MDHEN and SYDVKM. The V end lost 2 bases, the J end lost 0 bases, and 11 bases lay between the germline ends. CDR3 sequence: CASSLASDSSYEQYF. In nucleotides, the CDR3 is TGTGCCAGCAGTTTAGCTAGCGATTCCTCCTACGAGCAGTACTTC.

This clonotype has more than one count but fewer than ten. The chain is built from TRBV29-1 and TRBJ1-4; 10 bases line up with TRBD1. This CDR3 is built from 13 residues. V was pared by 7 bases and J by 5 bases, with 4 bases of the junction left unmatched. From germline, CDR1 is SQVTM and CDR2 ANQGSEA. The CDR3 here is CSGGDRGNEKLFF. CDR3 bases: TGCAGCGGCGGGGACAGGGGAAATGAAAAACTGTTTTTT. Variable domain in full (rest from reference TRBV29-1 and TRBJ1-4): SAVISQKPSRDICQRGTSLTIQCQVDSQVTMMFWYRQQPGQSLTLIATANQGSEATYESGFVIDKFPISRPNLTFSTLTVSNMSPEDSSIYLCSGGDRGNEKLFFGSGTQLSVL.

This clonotype was picked up a small number of times. The chain combines TRBV20-1 with TRBJ2-3; D is unclear. The CDR3 consists of 12 residues. Between the trimmed V and J ends, which lost 1 base and 6 bases, there was a span of 8 bases. Germline V gene data show CDR1 as DFQATT and CDR2 as SNEGSKA (reference sequence). CDR3 nucleotide sequence: TGCAGTGCTAGAGCATCCGTCGATACGCAGTATTTT. It is translated as CSARASVDTQYF.

J is TRBJ2-1 and V is TRBV14; D unclear. V was cut by 2 bases and J by 0 bases, with 11 bases left in between. The CDR3 has 16 amino acids. The germline V gene has CDR1 SGHDN and CDR2 FVKESK. CDR3 sequence: CASSQRGRSSYNEQFF. The CDR3 DNA reads as TGTGCCAGCAGCCAACGAGGAAGAAGCTCCTACAATGAGCAGTTCTTC.

This clonotype was recorded a few times. The V call is TRBV4-2, the J call TRBJ2-7, with TRBD2 as a possible D gene (7 bases). Trimming took off 4 bases at V and 6 bases at J, with 16 bases between the two ends. The germline V gene has CDR1 LGHNA and CDR2 YNFKEQ. CDR3 length: 14 amino acids. The CDR3 is CASSLRGGAGEQYF. CDR3 DNA sequence: TGTGCCAGCAGCCTAAGAGGGGGGGCGGGCGAGCAGTACTTC.

The chain has TRBV11-2 and TRBJ2-1, with D unresolved. Germline loops: CDR1 SGHAT, CDR2 FQNNGV. V gave up 5 bases and J gave up 4 bases, with 12 bases separating them. This CDR3 spans 14 amino acids. CDR3 in DNA: TGTGCCAGCAGCGCCCAGGACGCGTACAATGAGCAGTTCTTC. It is translated as CASSAQDAYNEQFF.

The chain employs TRBV13 and TRBJ2-6; D assignment may be TRBD1 or TRBD2 (6 bases each). Trimming pared 5 bases from V and 0 bases from J, leaving 14 bases between. Germline loops: CDR1 PRHDT, CDR2 FYEKMQ (reference sequence). This CDR3 spans 17 amino acids. The CDR3 sequence: CASSPGWGASGANVLTF. The CDR3 nucleotides are TGTGCCAGCAGCCCTGGGTGGGGGGCCTCTGGGGCCAACGTCCTGACTTTC.

This clonotype was detected only a few times. The chain has TRBV12-3 or TRBV12-4 and TRBJ2-1; unclear D gene. This CDR3 has 11 residues. V was trimmed by 6 bases and J by 8 bases, leaving 8 bases between them. The CDR3: CASSPLHEQFF. The CDR3 DNA reads TGTGCCAGCAGCCCCTTGCATGAGCAGTTCTTC.

The chain joins TRBV4-1 to TRBJ2-1; D tentatively fits TRBD1 or TRBD2 (6 bases each). Germline CDR1 MGHRA, CDR2 YSYEKL. Between the trimmed V and J ends, which lost 3 bases and 7 bases, there was a span of 19 bases. The CDR3 is 16 amino acids. Written as DNA, the CDR3 is TGCGCCAGCAGCCATCCCTGGAGGGGCCAGGGGAATGAGCAGTTCTTC. Translated: CASSHPWRGQGNEQFF.

This chain uses TRBV12-3 or TRBV12-4 with TRBJ1-1; D call uncertain. The CDR3 consists of 13 residues. The V end lost 2 bases, the J end lost 2 bases, and 6 bases lay between the germline ends. Here the CDR3 DNA reads TGTGCCAGCAGTTTATTTAGTAACACTGAAGCTTTCTTT. It specifies CASSLFSNTEAFF.